These 22 T cell receptor beta chains were sequenced from one sample in a study of blood T cell repertoires in COVID-19. Measured with immunoSEQ multiplex PCR; TCRdb has only the in-frame clones, and not every one. The repertoire includes approximately 390,000 clones, around 90% of them detected once, and around 1.9% sits in the top ten. The specimen was PBMCs or T cells enriched from blood (not recorded which). These receptors all stem from a woman in her forties with acute COVID-19.

V usage is TRBV2 and J usage is TRBJ1-2; D perhaps matches TRBD1 (5 bases). The CDR3 has 14 residues. CDR1 is SNHLY and CDR2 is FYNNEI in the germline V gene. V shed 1 base and J shed 1 base, with 7 bases lying between them. The CDR3 sequence: CASSEDRINYGYTF. CDR3 DNA: TGTGCCAGCAGTGAAGACAGGATTAACTATGGCTACACCTTC.

This sequence joins TRBV29-1 and TRBJ2-1; perhaps TRBD1 as D (6 bases). CDR1 and CDR2 from the germline V gene are SQVTM and ANQGSEA. The ends were cut back, 4 bases at V and 9 bases at J, with 13 bases in the middle. This CDR3 contains 12 residues. For the CDR3, the DNA is TGCAGCGTTGTCCTCAGGGGCCGTGAGCAGTTCTTC. Translated: CSVVLRGREQFF.

The chain carries TRBV2 and TRBJ2-5, with 8 nucleotides matching TRBD1. The CDR3 covers 15 residues. CDR1 and CDR2 (germline): SNHLY, FYNNEI. J was trimmed by 2 bases and V by 5 bases; bases with no gene match: 7. CDR3 nucleotide sequence: TGTGCCAGCAGTAAAAACAGGGGGGATCAAGAGACCCAGTACTTC. Protein product: CASSKNRGDQETQYF.

V usage is TRBV4-2 and J usage is TRBJ1-5, with D possibly being TRBD1 (6 bases). V was pared by 2 bases and J by 3 bases, with 11 bases between. Germline V CDR1 and CDR2: LGHNA, YNFKEQ. This CDR3 spans 15 amino acids. CDR3 loop: CASSQFSGDNQPQHF. The CDR3 DNA reads TGTGCCAGCAGCCAATTCTCAGGGGACAATCAGCCCCAGCATTTT.

J is TRBJ1-6 and V is TRBV6-1; TRBD1 aligns across 10 bases. This CDR3 is 17 amino acids long. Germline CDR1 is MNHNS and CDR2 is SASEGT. V was clipped by 3 bases and J by 10 bases; unmatched bases: 12. The CDR3 DNA sequence: TGTGCCAGCAGTGATAGGGAGTGGGGACAGGGGAACTCACCCCTCCACTTT. Amino acid sequence: CASSDREWGQGNSPLHF.

This clone was counted a single time. The chain combines TRBV6-5 with TRBJ2-3, with D maybe TRBD1 (6 bases). The V gene's germline CDR1 is MNHEY and CDR2 SVGAGI. The CDR3 sequence is 14 residues long. Deletions cut 3 bases from V and 6 bases from J, with 13 bases between. CDR3 region: CASSYLWGLDTQYF. In DNA, the CDR3 is TGTGCCAGCAGTTATCTCTGGGGGCTTGATACGCAGTATTTT.

The chain recombines TRBV5-1 with TRBJ1-4; TRBD1 aligns across 9 bases. V shed 2 bases and J 7 bases; nucleotides not matched to a gene: 6. The CDR3 extends over 15 amino acids. Germline-derived CDR1 and CDR2 are SGHRS and YFSETQ. In DNA, the CDR3 is TGCGCCAGCAGCTTCAAAACAGGGGGCGGTGAAAAACTGTTTTTT. It translates to CASSFKTGGGEKLFF.

The V and J genes are TRBV7-9 and TRBJ1-4, with D tentatively TRBD1 (5 bases). Germline CDR1 reads SEHNR; CDR2 reads FQNEAQ (reference sequence). This CDR3 is 17 amino acids long. With 0 bases removed from V and 5 bases from J, the gap between germline ends came to 16 bases. The CDR3 coding sequence is TGTGCCAGCAGCTTAGCGACTGGAGGGGAAGGGAATGAAAAACTGTTTTTT. Its translation: CASSLATGGEGNEKLFF.

As concerns this clone: Other DNA sequences from this sample encode an identical CDR3 as well. The chain is built from TRBV15 and TRBJ1-1; unclear D gene. CDR1 and CDR2 from the germline V gene are LNHNV and YYDKDF (reference sequence). V lost 0 bases, J lost 0 bases, and 5 bases lay in between. This CDR3 region has 14 residues. The CDR3 DNA follows: TGTGCCACCAGCAGAGATCCCATGAACACTGAAGCTTTCTTT. It encodes CATSRDPMNTEAFF.

The chain carries TRBV19 and TRBJ2-2, with TRBD1 identical over 8 bases. This CDR3 contains 15 residues. Trimming at V came to 11 bases and at J to 4 bases, leaving 12 bases not matched to a gene. Germline CDR1 is LNHDA and CDR2 is SQIVND (reference sequence). CDR3 coding DNA: TGTGCCGGTTTGAGGCAGGGGGCAAGCACCGGGGAGCTGTTTTTT. This codes for CAGLRQGASTGELFF. Full variable domain (remainder filled in from reference TRBV19 and TRBJ2-2): DGGITQSPKYLFRKEGQNVTLSCEQNLNHDAMYWYRQDPGQGLRLIYYSQIVNDFQKGDIAEGYSVSREKKESFPLTVTSAQKNPTAFYLCAGLRQGASTGELFFGEGSRLTVL.

In its sample, this clone was seen once. The genes are TRBV2 and TRBJ2-7, with 8 nucleotides matching TRBD1. This CDR3 comprises 15 residues. The V segment lost 5 bases and the J segment 5 bases; nucleotides outside the gene matches: 11. Germline CDR1 SNHLY, CDR2 FYNNEI. The CDR3 is CASSPTTGVRNEQYF. The CDR3 DNA reads as TGTGCCAGCAGTCCGACGACAGGGGTCAGAAACGAGCAGTACTTC.

The chain links TRBV6-1 to TRBJ2-7; D perhaps matches TRBD1 (6 bases). Per the germline V gene, CDR1 is MNHNS and CDR2 is SASEGT. V lost 4 bases and J lost 3, with 19 bases in between. The CDR3 has 16 residues. CDR3 DNA: TGTGCCAGCAGTGGAAACCAGGGGATAGGGATCTACGAGCAGTACTTC. Translation gives CASSGNQGIGIYEQYF.

The chain uses TRBV19 and TRBJ2-7; TRBD1 matches at 10 bases. Germline loops: CDR1 LNHDA, CDR2 SQIVND (reference sequence). With V trimmed by 5 bases and J by 2 bases, 6 bases remained unmatched. The CDR3 contains 15 residues. This CDR3 reads CASSPTGQGTYEQYF. The DNA for the CDR3 is TGTGCCAGTAGTCCTACGGGACAGGGGACCTACGAGCAGTACTTC. Looking up the rest from reference TRBV19 and TRBJ2-7 gives the full variable domain: DGGITQSPKYLFRKEGQNVTLSCEQNLNHDAMYWYRQDPGQGLRLIYYSQIVNDFQKGDIAEGYSVSREKKESFPLTVTSAQKNPTAFYLCASSPTGQGTYEQYFGPGTRLTVT.

As to this clone: One junction end disagrees with the germline gene, perhaps due to a read error. The chain recombines TRBV27 with TRBJ2-2; 10 nucleotides match TRBD2. This CDR3 region has 14 residues. CDR1 is MNHEY, CDR2 SMNVEV, per germline (reference sequence). The CDR3 here is CASTLAGGTGELFF. In DNA, the CDR3 is TGTGCCAGCACTTTAGCGGGGGGCACCGGGGAGCTGTTTTTT.

The chain's CDR3 is CAISETQRGGADTQYF. CDR3 sequence (DNA): TGTGCCATCAGTGAGACCCAGCGGGGGGGAGCAGATACGCAGTATTTT. The chain links TRBV10-3 to TRBJ2-3; 10 bases align to TRBD2. Germline V gives CDR1 ENHRY, CDR2 SYGVKD. V lost 2 bases, J lost 4 bases, and 6 bases stayed unmatched. The CDR3 is made up of 16 amino acids.

This clone was seen a handful of times. The J gene is TRBJ1-2, the V gene TRBV3-1 (or the pseudogene TRBV3-2); D call uncertain. CDR1 LGHDT and CDR2 YNNKEL come from the germline V gene (reference sequence). V shed 3 bases and J shed 7 bases, with 12 bases lying between them. This CDR3 region has 13 residues. CDR3 in amino acids: CASSHAPGVGYTF. DNA for the CDR3: TGTGCCAGCAGCCACGCCCCCGGTGTTGGCTACACCTTC.

The V call is TRBV19, the J call TRBJ2-2, with D perhaps matching TRBD1 (5 bases). This CDR3 contains 14 residues. The ends were cut back, 7 bases at V and 2 bases at J, with 11 bases in the middle. Germline V gives CDR1 LNHDA, CDR2 SQIVND (reference sequence). The CDR3 region is CASKLGVNTGELFF. CDR3 bases: TGTGCCAGTAAATTAGGGGTAAACACCGGGGAGCTGTTTTTT. Supplemented by reference TRBV19 and TRBJ2-2, the full variable domain reads DGGITQSPKYLFRKEGQNVTLSCEQNLNHDAMYWYRQDPGQGLRLIYYSQIVNDFQKGDIAEGYSVSREKKESFPLTVTSAQKNPTAFYLCASKLGVNTGELFFGEGSRLTVL.

The V and J genes are TRBV7-9 and TRBJ2-5; 8 bases are shared with TRBD1. V dropped 5 bases and J dropped 2; count of bases not matched to a gene: 13. Per germline, CDR1 SEHNR and CDR2 FQNEAQ (reference sequence). CDR3 length equals 17 residues. CDR3 in amino acids: CASSQGSGGVYQETQYF. CDR3 sequence (DNA): TGTGCCAGCAGCCAAGGTTCAGGGGGCGTCTATCAAGAGACCCAGTACTTC.

V is TRBV20-1 and J is TRBJ2-3, with D maybe TRBD1 (6 bases). The CDR3 has 13 residues. Germline CDR1 and CDR2: DFQATT and SNEGSKA (reference sequence). Trimming left V 3 bases short and J 4 bases short, with 11 bases between. CDR3 residues: CSASLGASDTQYF. CDR3 sequence (DNA): TGCAGTGCTAGTCTGGGGGCGTCAGATACGCAGTATTTT.

The J gene is TRBJ2-7, the V gene TRBV7-9; D uncertain. Deletions cut 1 base from V and 3 bases from J, with 10 bases between. Germline V gene lookup returns CDR1 SEHNR and CDR2 FQNEAQ (reference sequence). The CDR3 is made up of 14 amino acids. The CDR3 sequence: CASSLDLRNYEQYF. The DNA of the CDR3 is TGTGCCAGCAGCTTAGATCTGAGGAACTACGAGCAGTACTTC. Using reference TRBV7-9 and TRBJ2-7 for the parts outside the CDR3, the full variable domain is DTGVSQNPRHKITKRGQNVTFRCDPISEHNRLYWYRQTLGQGPEFLTYFQNEAQLEKSRLLSDRFSAERPKGSFSTLEIQRTEQGDSAMYLCASSLDLRNYEQYFGPGTRLTVT.

V usage is TRBV7-2 and J usage is TRBJ2-1, with D perhaps matching TRBD2 (6 bases). Germline V gene lookup returns CDR1 SGHTA and CDR2 FQGNSA. The V and J ends lost 8 bases and 0 bases respectively, with 14 bases between them. CDR3 length equals 15 residues. CDR3 amino acids: CASGEDGRSYNEQFF. CDR3 DNA: TGTGCCAGCGGGGAGGACGGCCGCTCCTACAATGAGCAGTTCTTC.

The chain recombines TRBV6-5 with TRBJ1-1, with no clear D. CDR3 length equals 14 residues. V was trimmed by 6 bases and J by 3 bases, leaving 14 bases between them. Germline CDR1 MNHEY, CDR2 SVGAGI. As DNA, the CDR3 is TGTGCCAGCAGGGAGACGCCTACGGACACTGAAGCTTTCTTT. Translated: CASRETPTDTEAFF.